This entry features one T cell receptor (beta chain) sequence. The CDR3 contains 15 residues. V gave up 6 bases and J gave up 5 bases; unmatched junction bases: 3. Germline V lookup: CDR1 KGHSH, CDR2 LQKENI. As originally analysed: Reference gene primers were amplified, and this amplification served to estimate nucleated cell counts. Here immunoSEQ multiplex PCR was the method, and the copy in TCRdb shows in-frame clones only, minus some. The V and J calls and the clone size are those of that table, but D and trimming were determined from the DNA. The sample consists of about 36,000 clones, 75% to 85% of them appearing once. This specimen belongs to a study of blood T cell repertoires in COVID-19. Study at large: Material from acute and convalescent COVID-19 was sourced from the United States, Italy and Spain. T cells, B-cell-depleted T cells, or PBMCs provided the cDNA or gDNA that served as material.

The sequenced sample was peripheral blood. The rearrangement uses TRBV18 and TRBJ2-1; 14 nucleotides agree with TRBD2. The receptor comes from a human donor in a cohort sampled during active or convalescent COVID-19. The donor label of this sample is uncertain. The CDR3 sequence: CASSGLAGADNEQFF. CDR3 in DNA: TGTGCCAGCTCGGGACTAGCGGGAGCGGACAATGAGCAGTTCTTC.